The TCR beta chain described here comes from a study of blood T cell repertoires in COVID-19. CDR1 and CDR2 (germline): MNHEY, SVGAGI. Unmatched junction bases numbered 10, after V lost 2 bases and J lost 10 bases. There are 16 residues in the CDR3. Clones were read by immunoSEQ multiplex PCR, and TCRdb kept only the in-frame ones, dropping some. This sample carries 400,000 or so clones, about 90% of them seen once, and the ten largest clones take roughly 2%. The sequenced material came from PBMCs or T cells enriched from blood (not recorded which). The rearrangement uses TRBV6-5 and TRBJ2-1; the match to TRBD2 covers 11 bases. The source of this sequence is a man between 35 and 55 years old in a cohort exposed to, infected with or recovered from COVID-19 (not recorded which). CDR3 nucleotide sequence: TGTGCCAGCAGTTACGTTTTAGCGGGAGGGGGGTTAGAGCAGTTCTTC. Protein sequence: CASSYVLAGGGLEQFF.